This T cell receptor beta chain was sequenced in a study of T-cell reconstitution after alpha-beta-depleted transplantation in children. The study's findings and limits: Reportedly, only several hundred clones from non-depleted graft cells drove alpha-beta T-cell counts at about two months.

This clonotype was seen only a few times. Its matching antigen is unknown. Unique molecular identifiers featured in how the TCRbeta library was prepared. TCRdb re-analysed the PCR reads in MiXCR, keeping a single row per CDR3 protein. Here the sample spans about 980,000 distinct CDR3 sequences, about 26% being singletons. The V end was cut by 3 bases, the J end by 3 bases, with 18 bases between. CDR3 length: 17 residues. The germline V gene encodes CDR1 SGHDT and CDR2 YYEEEE. This receptor was identified in a boy in the first two years of life who had a stem cell transplant for SCID, so the T cells may come from the graft donor. The sequenced sample was PBMCs, mostly from graft donor cells, obtained 360 days after TCRalphabeta/CD19-depleted stem cell transplant. V and J are TRBV5-6 and TRBJ2-2, with D maybe TRBD2 (6 bases). CDR3 loop: CASSSYFYGTYTGELFF. CDR3 DNA sequence: TGTGCCAGCAGCTCCTATTTTTACGGGACTTACACCGGGGAGCTGTTTTTT.